Each of the 8 T cell receptor beta chains below was sequenced from the same sample in a study of cytomegalovirus exposure and HLA in healthy donors. With 60 Vbeta and 13 Jbeta primers, the PCR was carried out. Generated by immunoSEQ multiplex PCR, the TCRdb table keeps only in-frame clones and is missing some. The sample lists roughly 160,000 clones, over 70% seen once, with roughly 9.7% in the top ten. The sequencing input was PBMCs. The receptors were sampled from a man aged 18 to 35 in good health and CMV-seropositive.

This chain joins TRBV9 and TRBJ1-6; the D gene is possibly TRBD1 (5 bases). The CDR3 is 15 residues long. CDR1 and CDR2 from the germline V gene are SGDLS and YYNGEE. The germline V and J ends were trimmed by 4 bases and 1 base, with 9 bases remaining between them. The CDR3: CASSPQGSYNSPLHF. CDR3 DNA sequence: TGTGCCAGCAGCCCGCAGGGATCCTATAATTCACCCCTCCACTTT.

This chain links TRBV7-9 with TRBJ1-1; 11 bases fit TRBD1. V lost 4 bases and J lost 4; bases outside the gene matches: 8. Germline V gene data show CDR1 as SEHNR and CDR2 as FQNEAQ (reference sequence). CDR3 length: 16 amino acids. The CDR3 bases are TGTGCCAGCAGCTGGACAGGGGGCCGAGAGAGCACTGAAGCTTTCTTT. This gives the protein CASSWTGGRESTEAFF. Using reference TRBV7-9 and TRBJ1-1 for the parts outside the CDR3, the full variable domain is DTGVSQNPRHKITKRGQNVTFRCDPISEHNRLYWYRQTLGQGPEFLTYFQNEAQLEKSRLLSDRFSAERPKGSFSTLEIQRTEQGDSAMYLCASSWTGGRESTEAFFGQGTRLTVV.

The chain recombines TRBV5-1 with TRBJ2-3, with TRBD1 matching 9 bases. J gave up 6 bases and V 4 bases, and 15 bases lay outside the gene matches. Germline values: CDR1 SGHRS, CDR2 YFSETQ. This CDR3 spans 17 amino acids. CDR3 protein: CASSQSPGQGIWDTQYF. The CDR3 coding sequence is TGCGCCAGCAGCCAATCACCGGGACAGGGTATTTGGGATACGCAGTATTTT.

The DNA of the CDR3 is TGTGCCAGCAGTTTGGAGATGAACACTGAAGCTTTCTTT. It encodes CASSLEMNTEAFF. J is TRBJ1-1 and V is TRBV27; D remains unclear. The CDR3 contains 13 residues. Germline assignment: CDR1 MNHEY and CDR2 SMNVEV (reference sequence). With 3 bases removed from V and 0 bases from J, the gap between germline ends came to 5 bases.

This clone was seen a handful of times. This CDR3 is CASSNDRVRNQPQHF. CDR3 nucleotides: TGTGCCAGCAGTAACGACAGGGTTCGCAATCAGCCCCAGCATTTT. The chain recombines TRBV2 with TRBJ1-5; 7 positions match TRBD1. CDR3 length: 15 residues. CDR1 is SNHLY and CDR2 is FYNNEI in the germline V gene. V trimming: 5 bases; J trimming: 2 bases; junction bases outside the gene matches: 6. Looking up the rest from reference TRBV2 and TRBJ1-5 gives the full variable domain: EPEVTQTPSHQVTQMGQEVILRCVPISNHLYFYWYRQILGQKVEFLVSFYNNEISEKSEIFDDQFSVERPDGSNFTLKIRSTKLEDSAMYFCASSNDRVRNQPQHFGDGTRLSIL.

The rearrangement links TRBV7-9 to TRBJ2-1, with 7 bases identical to TRBD2. V shed 4 bases and J 4 bases; nucleotides not matched to a gene: 10. CDR3 length: 16 amino acids. The germline V gene encodes CDR1 SEHNR and CDR2 FQNEAQ (reference sequence). In DNA form, the CDR3 reads TGTGCCAGCAGCTCAACGATTGATAGCGGGTACAATGAGCAGTTCTTC. Amino acid sequence: CASSSTIDSGYNEQFF.

The CDR3 reads CASSEEAGGYTF. In DNA form, the CDR3 reads TGTGCCAGCAGTGAAGAGGCGGGTGGCTACACCTTC. The chain is built from TRBV2 and TRBJ1-2; D gene unclear. Germline CDR1 and CDR2: SNHLY and FYNNEI. Trimming took off 1 base at V and 7 bases at J, with 7 bases between the two ends. The CDR3 is 12 residues long.

The chain links TRBV5-8 to TRBJ1-2; 8 nucleotides agree with TRBD1. The CDR3 totals 12 residues. The V gene's germline CDR1 is SGHTS and CDR2 YDEGEE. V lost 4 bases to trimming and J lost 7 bases; unmatched junction nucleotides: 3. CDR3 region: CASSRTGSGYTF. The CDR3 DNA follows: TGTGCCAGCAGCAGGACAGGGAGTGGCTACACCTTC.